The entry below describes one T cell receptor (beta chain). The antigen remains undetermined. This specimen belongs to a study of PD-1 blockade in classical Hodgkin lymphoma. Study overall: Patients were treated with nivolumab at 3 mg/kg, and this was given intravenously every 2 weeks. Whole-study findings and limits: Diversity in CD4+ TCRs, unlike that measured in CD8+ TCRs, had risen significantly by C4D1. Complete responders matched newly diagnosed patients in baseline diversity.

Trimming removed 5 bases from V and 7 bases from J; junction bases left unmatched: 9. The germline V gene encodes CDR1 SGHTA and CDR2 FQGNSA. CDR3 length: 16 residues. Following autologous stem cell transplantation, relapse occurred in every patient, and exposure to brentuximab vedotin varied. The method was immunoSEQ multiplex PCR; TCRdb's version includes in-frame clones alone and lacks a portion of them. The table lists 25,000 to 35,000 clones, roughly 76% of them singletons. The rearrangement uses TRBV7-2 and TRBJ2-7; the match to TRBD2 covers 15 bases. The source is a human donor with classical Hodgkin lymphoma. This specimen was peripheral blood mononuclear cells (PBMCs), taken before the second cycle of nivolumab. The chain's CDR3 is CASSRTSGGAVGEQYF. The CDR3 bases are TGTGCCAGCAGCCGGACTAGCGGGGGGGCCGTCGGAGAGCAGTACTTC.